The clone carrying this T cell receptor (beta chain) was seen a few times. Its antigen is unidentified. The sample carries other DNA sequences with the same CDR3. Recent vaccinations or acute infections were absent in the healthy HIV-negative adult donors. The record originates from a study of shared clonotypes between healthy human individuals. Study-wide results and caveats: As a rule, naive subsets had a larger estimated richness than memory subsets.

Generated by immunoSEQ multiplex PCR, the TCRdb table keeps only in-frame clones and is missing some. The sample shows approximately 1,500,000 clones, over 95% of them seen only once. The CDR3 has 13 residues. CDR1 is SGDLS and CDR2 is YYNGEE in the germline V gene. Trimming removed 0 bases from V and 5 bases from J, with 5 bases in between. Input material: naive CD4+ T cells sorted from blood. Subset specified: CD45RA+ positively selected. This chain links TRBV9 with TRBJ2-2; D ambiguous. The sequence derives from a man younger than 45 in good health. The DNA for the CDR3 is TGTGCCAGCAGCGTAGACCTAACCGGGGAGCTGTTTTTT. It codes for CASSVDLTGELFF. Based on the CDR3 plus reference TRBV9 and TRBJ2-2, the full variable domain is DSGVTQTPKHLITATGQRVTLRCSPRSGDLSVYWYQQSLDQGLQFLIQYYNGEERAKGNILERFSAQQFPDLHSELNLSSLELGDSALYFCASSVDLTGELFFGEGSRLTVL.